The 23 T cell receptor beta chains reported below all come from one sample, sequenced in a study of cytomegalovirus exposure and HLA in healthy donors (dated by TCRdb to between 2016 and 2019). Library preparation employed the immunoSEQ multiplex PCR assay. For the multiplex PCR, a mixture combining 60 forward primers for TCR Vbeta segments and 13 reverse primers for TCR Jbeta segments was used. TCRdb carries this immuneACCESS record with in-frame sequences only. Its versions omit some clonotypes, under half of them owing to an unresolved V gene in the studies checked, with the rest unexplained. The sample includes some 250,000 clones, with 82% observed a single time. The top ten constitute approximately 5.3% of the sample. The source material was PBMCs. The receptors derive from a woman between 40 and 50 years old in good health and CMV-seropositive.

This clone was recorded only once. The rearrangement joins TRBV18 to TRBJ1-5; D may be TRBD1 (5 bases). CDR3 length: 14 residues. Germline CDR1 is KGHSH and CDR2 is LQKENI. V was trimmed by 6 bases and J by 7 bases, leaving 16 bases between them. The CDR3 bases are TGTGCCAGCTCGCCCTCGGGGGGGGGACAGCCCCAGCATTTT. It yields the protein CASSPSGGGQPQHF.

The chain carries TRBV20-1 and TRBJ2-1; the D is unclear. V was cut by 0 bases and J by 13 bases, with 7 bases left in between. The CDR3 contains 10 residues. From germline, CDR1 is DFQATT and CDR2 SNEGSKA (reference sequence). CDR3 nucleotides: TGCAGTGCTAGAGAGCTGAGACAGTTCTTC. This codes for CSARELRQFF.

The V gene is TRBV27, the J gene TRBJ2-7; 9 positions match TRBD2. The CDR3 is 13 residues long. Germline CDR1 and CDR2: MNHEY and SMNVEV (reference sequence). Unmatched junction bases numbered 4, after V lost 4 bases and J lost 6 bases. The CDR3 bases are TGTGCCAGCAGTTGGCTAGCGGGGCGCGAGCAGTACTTC. It translates to CASSWLAGREQYF.

The gene calls are TRBV11-2 and TRBJ2-7; a possible D gene is TRBD1 (5 bases). Germline V CDR1 and CDR2: SGHAT, FQNNGV. The CDR3 totals 15 residues. V was clipped by 1 base and J by 2 bases, with 12 bases between them. The CDR3 reads CASSLGQGVTYEQYF. In nucleotides, the CDR3 is TGTGCCAGCAGCTTAGGCCAGGGCGTAACCTACGAGCAGTACTTC.

The rearrangement uses TRBV18 and TRBJ2-3; 12 bases match TRBD2. The CDR3 has 16 residues. With 3 bases clipped from V and 2 bases from J, the junction kept 3 bases outside the gene matches. Germline CDR1 and CDR2: KGHSH and LQKENI. DNA for the CDR3: TGTGCCAGCTCACCCCGGACTAGCGGGAACACAGATACGCAGTATTTT. Encoded protein: CASSPRTSGNTDTQYF.

The chain joins TRBV4-2 to TRBJ2-1; TRBD2 matches 11 bases. V was pared by 4 bases and J by 6 bases, with 5 bases of the junction left unmatched. Per germline, CDR1 LGHNA and CDR2 YNFKEQ. The CDR3 is made up of 15 amino acids. CDR3 coding DNA: TGTGCCAGCAGCCCCCGACTAGCGGGGTCCAATGAGCAGTTCTTC. Protein: CASSPRLAGSNEQFF.

The chain couples TRBV5-1 to TRBJ1-1; the D gene is possibly TRBD1 (5 bases). This CDR3 has 17 amino acids. Germline CDR1 reads SGHRS; CDR2 reads YFSETQ. Deletions cut 0 bases from V and 1 base from J, with 16 bases between. The CDR3 nucleotides read TGCGCCAGCAGCTTGGATGGGGCAGTTCCTACGAACACTGAAGCTTTCTTT. This sequence encodes CASSLDGAVPTNTEAFF.

V is TRBV19 and J is TRBJ1-5; no clear D. The CDR3 is made up of 14 amino acids. V was shortened by 10 bases and J by 2 bases, with 15 bases between the two germline ends. The germline V gene encodes CDR1 LNHDA and CDR2 SQIVND (reference sequence). The CDR3, as DNA: TGTGCCACCGCCCCGGGGATCGGCAATCAGCCCCAGCATTTT. Translating gives CATAPGIGNQPQHF.

The DNA of the CDR3 is TGTGCCAGCAAAATTAGCGGGGAAGGCCTTCGAGAGACCCAGTACTTC. It encodes CASKISGEGLRETQYF. The chain combines TRBV2 with TRBJ2-5; 8 bases agree with TRBD2. Germline assignment: CDR1 SNHLY and CDR2 FYNNEI. The CDR3 runs to 16 residues. V shed 7 bases, J shed 4 bases, and the junction held 14 bases outside the gene matches. Filled out from reference TRBV2 and TRBJ2-5, the complete variable domain reads EPEVTQTPSHQVTQMGQEVILRCVPISNHLYFYWYRQILGQKVEFLVSFYNNEISEKSEIFDDQFSVERPDGSNFTLKIRSTKLEDSAMYFCASKISGEGLRETQYFGPGTRLLVL.

V usage is TRBV6-5 and J usage is TRBJ1-1, with 8 bases that match TRBD1. The germline V gene has CDR1 MNHEY and CDR2 SVGAGI. The V gene end was trimmed by 5 bases and the J gene end by 0 bases; junction bases not matched to a gene: 5. The CDR3 is made up of 15 amino acids. CDR3 amino acids: CASSRQGRVNTEAFF. CDR3 nucleotide sequence: TGTGCCAGCAGTCGACAGGGGAGGGTGAACACTGAAGCTTTCTTT.

On this clone: Its ends do not fully match the called genes, so a read error is possible. V is TRBV30 and J is TRBJ2-7; D is uncertain. Germline CDR1 and CDR2: GTSNPN and SVGIG (reference sequence). The CDR3 totals 12 residues. The CDR3 loop reads CAWGPAVASLNF. The CDR3, as DNA: TGTGCCTGGGGCCCCGCCGTGGCCTCTCTGAACTTC. Using reference TRBV30 and TRBJ2-7 for the parts outside the CDR3, the full variable domain is SQTIHQWPATLVQPVGSPLSLECTVEGTSNPNLYWYRQAAGRGLQLLFYSVGIGQISSEVPQNLSASRPQDRQFILSSKKLLLSDSGFYLCAWGPAVASLNFGPGTRLTVT.

A remark on this clone: One end of the junction fails to match germline, which may point to a read error. The gene calls are TRBV29-1 and TRBJ1-1; D possibly corresponds to TRBD1 (6 bases). Germline CDR1 reads SQVTM; CDR2 reads ANQGSEA. The CDR3 consists of 20 residues. The CDR3 DNA reads as TGCAGCGTTAAGGCAGGGGACCCGGGCCGTACTACCCCGATGAACATTGAAGCTTTCTTT. This translates into CSVKAGDPGRTTPMNIEAFF.

The chain couples TRBV30 to TRBJ2-5, with 7 bases that match TRBD1. The germline CDR1 and CDR2 sequences are GTSNPN and SVGIG (reference sequence). V dropped 5 bases and J dropped 5; count of bases not matched to a gene: 14. This CDR3 is 15 amino acids long. The CDR3 is CAWRKVTGNKETQYF. The CDR3 DNA reads TGTGCCTGGCGTAAGGTGACAGGGAATAAGGAGACCCAGTACTTC. The full variable domain, its missing parts supplied by reference TRBV30 and TRBJ2-5, is SQTIHQWPATLVQPVGSPLSLECTVEGTSNPNLYWYRQAAGRGLQLLFYSVGIGQISSEVPQNLSASRPQDRQFILSSKKLLLSDSGFYLCAWRKVTGNKETQYFGPGTRLLVL.

The genes are TRBV5-4 and TRBJ2-1; D not resolved. V dropped 0 bases and J dropped 6 bases, with 16 bases sitting between them. This CDR3 contains 16 residues. The germline gives CDR1 SGHNT, CDR2 YYREEE (reference sequence). CDR3 DNA: TGTGCCAGCAGCTTGGTTCGCCTACGCGCCCGCAATGAGCAGTTCTTC. Translating it yields CASSLVRLRARNEQFF.

This clone was seen a handful of times. Germline is not matched at one junction end, which may reflect a read error. This sequence joins TRBV5-4 and TRBJ1-1; 7 nucleotides match TRBD1. CDR3 size: 14 residues. Germline CDR1 and CDR2: SGHNT and YYREEE (reference sequence). CDR3 in amino acids: CASSLGQRNTEAFF. In nucleotides, the CDR3 is TGTGCCAGCAGTTTGGGACAGAGGAACACTGAAGCTTTCTTT.

The J gene is TRBJ2-3, the V gene TRBV7-9; TRBD1 matches at 7 bases. This CDR3 region has 16 residues. Germline V gene lookup returns CDR1 SEHNR and CDR2 FQNEAQ (reference sequence). J was trimmed by 4 bases and V by 0 bases; bases with no gene match: 7. The CDR3 reads CASSLARRQGPDTQYF. CDR3 sequence (DNA): TGTGCCAGCAGCTTAGCGAGGAGACAGGGTCCAGATACGCAGTATTTT. Full variable domain (remainder filled in from reference TRBV7-9 and TRBJ2-3): DTGVSQNPRHKITKRGQNVTFRCDPISEHNRLYWYRQTLGQGPEFLTYFQNEAQLEKSRLLSDRFSAERPKGSFSTLEIQRTEQGDSAMYLCASSLARRQGPDTQYFGPGTRLTVL.

This clone has just a few counts. J is TRBJ1-3 and V is TRBV30; 7 positions match TRBD1. The V segment lost 3 bases and the J segment 13 bases; nucleotides outside the gene matches: 12. This CDR3 contains 13 residues. Germline values: CDR1 GTSNPN, CDR2 SVGIG (reference sequence). The CDR3 DNA reads as TGTGCCTGGAGGTTAACGGGACAGACTAAAATATATTTT. This gives the protein CAWRLTGQTKIYF.

This clone appeared a few times. V and J are TRBV6-6 and TRBJ2-7, with 8 positions matching TRBD1. Germline CDR1 MNHNY, CDR2 SVGAGI (reference sequence). The length of the CDR3 is 12 residues. Trimming cost V 4 bases and J 6 bases; bases outside gene matches: 2. The CDR3 reads CASSSTGGEQYF. The CDR3 DNA is TGTGCCAGCAGTTCAACAGGGGGCGAGCAGTACTTC.

The chain links TRBV6-6 to TRBJ1-5; possibly TRBD1 for D (5 bases). Between the trimmed V and J ends, which lost 4 bases and 7 bases, there was a span of 20 bases. The CDR3 spans 16 residues. Per germline, CDR1 MNHNY and CDR2 SVGAGI (reference sequence). CDR3 in amino acids: CASSSPRPSGRQPQHF. CDR3 bases: TGTGCCAGCAGTTCCCCTCGTCCTTCAGGGAGGCAGCCCCAGCATTTT.

The chain joins TRBV7-8 to TRBJ1-5, with a possible D match to TRBD1 (5 bases). Germline-derived CDR1 and CDR2 are SGHVS and FQNEAQ. This CDR3 spans 14 amino acids. Trimming took 5 bases from V and 5 from J, leaving 13 bases between them. DNA for the CDR3: TGTGCCAGCAGCGCGAGCCGGGGGGATCAGCCCCAGCATTTT. Translating gives CASSASRGDQPQHF.

The V and J genes are TRBV14 and TRBJ2-5, with TRBD1 matching over 7 bases. This CDR3 has 15 residues. Germline values: CDR1 SGHDN, CDR2 FVKESK. V lost 4 bases and J lost 5; bases outside the gene matches: 10. CDR3 sequence reads: CASSPWTGATETQYF. DNA for the CDR3: TGTGCCAGCAGCCCCTGGACAGGAGCCACGGAGACCCAGTACTTC. Complete variable domain (other parts from reference TRBV14 and TRBJ2-5): EAGVTQFPSHSVIEKGQTVTLRCDPISGHDNLYWYRRVMGKEIKFLLHFVKESKQDESGMPNNRFLAERTGGTYSTLKVQPAELEDSGVYFCASSPWTGATETQYFGPGTRLLVL.

The J gene is TRBJ1-1, the V gene TRBV6-1, with 9 bases lining up with TRBD1. The CDR3 has 14 amino acids. From germline, CDR1 is MNHNS and CDR2 SASEGT. V gave up 3 bases and J gave up 4 bases; unmatched junction bases: 3. In DNA, the CDR3 is TGTGCCAGCAGTGAGACAGGGGGAATCACTGAAGCTTTCTTT. Its translation is CASSETGGITEAFF.

The chain employs TRBV4-1 and TRBJ2-1, with 8 bases fitting TRBD2. CDR1 MGHRA and CDR2 YSYEKL come from the germline V gene. The CDR3 length is 16 residues. With 3 bases clipped from V and 6 bases from J, the junction kept 10 bases outside the gene matches. The CDR3 region is CASSQAGTSNGNEQFF. The CDR3 DNA reads TGCGCCAGCAGCCAGGCCGGGACTAGTAACGGCAATGAGCAGTTCTTC.